The 16 T cell receptor beta chains given below trace back to one sample, sequenced in a study of blood T cell repertoires in COVID-19. TCRdb's copy holds only in-frame clones and misses some; the assay was immunoSEQ multiplex PCR. The sample lists tens of thousands of clones; approximately 85% were seen once. The specimen was peripheral blood. Receptors were obtained from a man in his fifties or sixties with COVID-19, enrolled during active disease.

The chain employs TRBV6-6 and TRBJ2-7; 9 nucleotides agree with TRBD2. This CDR3 is built from 14 residues. Trimming at V came to 4 bases and at J to 5 bases, leaving 6 bases not matched to a gene. CDR1 is MNHNY, CDR2 SVGAGI, per germline (reference sequence). In DNA form, the CDR3 reads TGTGCCAGCAGTTGGACTAGCGAATTCAACGAGCAGTACTTC. Protein: CASSWTSEFNEQYF.

This rearrangement joins TRBV3-1 (or the pseudogene TRBV3-2) to TRBJ1-5; D remains unclear. The V and J ends lost 1 base and 2 bases respectively, with 18 bases between them. The germline CDR1 and CDR2 sequences are LGHDT and YNNKEL (reference sequence). The CDR3 is made up of 18 amino acids. The DNA for the CDR3 is TGTGCCAGCAGCCAAGGGGTTTTAGAGAGCGGCCGCAATCAGCCCCAGCATTTT. Translation gives CASSQGVLESGRNQPQHF.

J is TRBJ2-5 and V is TRBV3-1 (or the pseudogene TRBV3-2), with D possibly matching TRBD1 (6 bases). The CDR3 runs to 18 residues. Germline V gene data show CDR1 as LGHDT and CDR2 as YNNKEL (reference sequence). The ends were cut back, 5 bases at V and 0 bases at J, with 22 bases in the middle. The CDR3 protein is CASSARGNILKNQETQYF. The CDR3 region has the DNA TGTGCCAGCAGCGCGAGGGGGAACATATTAAAAAACCAAGAGACCCAGTACTTC.

V and J are TRBV19 and TRBJ2-7, with 9 bases that match TRBD1. CDR3 length: 16 amino acids. After removal of 6 bases from V and 3 bases from J, the junction contained 12 bases not matched to a gene. Germline V gene sequence: CDR1 LNHDA, CDR2 SQIVND (reference sequence). The DNA of the CDR3 is TGTGCCAGTAGGTACGCCGGGGACAGGGCTTACTACGAGCAGTACTTC. It is translated as CASRYAGDRAYYEQYF. Filled out from reference TRBV19 and TRBJ2-7, the complete variable domain reads DGGITQSPKYLFRKEGQNVTLSCEQNLNHDAMYWYRQDPGQGLRLIYYSQIVNDFQKGDIAEGYSVSREKKESFPLTVTSAQKNPTAFYLCASRYAGDRAYYEQYFGPGTRLTVT.

The rearrangement uses TRBV5-1 and TRBJ1-3; 8 bases match TRBD1. The CDR3 contains 14 residues. The ends lost 4 bases at V and 4 bases at J; junction bases unmatched: 4. Germline V gives CDR1 SGHRS, CDR2 YFSETQ. The chain's CDR3 is CASSPGGEGNTIYF. In DNA form, the CDR3 reads TGCGCCAGCAGCCCAGGGGGCGAGGGAAACACCATATATTTT.

The chain uses TRBV11-2 and TRBJ2-3; 12 bases match TRBD2. CDR1 is SGHAT and CDR2 is FQNNGV in the germline V gene. This CDR3 spans 19 amino acids. The trim removed 5 bases at V and 4 bases at J, leaving 16 bases unmatched. The CDR3 loop reads CASSGTSGGQWLSADTQYF. CDR3 nucleotide sequence: TGTGCCAGCAGCGGTACTAGCGGGGGGCAGTGGCTTAGCGCAGATACGCAGTATTTT.

The chain recombines TRBV23-1 with TRBJ2-2, with 7 bases lining up with TRBD2. TRBV23-1 is placed among ORFs of uncertain function. The CDR3 has 19 residues. V trimming: 0 bases; J trimming: 3 bases; junction bases outside the gene matches: 13. The CDR3 DNA sequence: TGCGCCAGCAGTCAATCGTGCGGGAGAGGGTATAAGGACACCGGGGAGCTGTTTTTT. It is translated as CASSQSCGRGYKDTGELFF.

The chain employs TRBV5-1 and TRBJ2-7; weak D call: TRBD1 (6 bases). V shed 2 bases and J shed 0 bases, with 12 bases lying between them. Germline V gene lookup returns CDR1 SGHRS and CDR2 YFSETQ. This CDR3 is 15 amino acids long. CDR3 DNA: TGCGCCAGCAGCTTCACAGGGACCAACTCCTACGAGCAGTACTTC. Translating gives CASSFTGTNSYEQYF. The complete variable domain, with remaining parts taken from reference TRBV5-1 and TRBJ2-7, reads KAGVTQTPRYLIKTRGQQVTLSCSPISGHRSVSWYQQTPGQGLQFLFEYFSETQRNKGNFPGRFSGRQFSNSRSEMNVSTLELGDSALYLCASSFTGTNSYEQYFGPGTRLTVT.

The rearrangement links TRBV10-3 to TRBJ2-7, with D possibly matching TRBD2 (7 bases). This CDR3 is 17 amino acids long. Looked up from germline, CDR1 is ENHRY and CDR2 is SYGVKD. Trimming removed 3 bases from V and 0 bases from J, with 18 bases in between. The CDR3 is CAISDPLRGGSSYEQYF. The DNA for the CDR3 is TGTGCCATCAGTGACCCCTTGAGGGGGGGGAGCTCCTACGAGCAGTACTTC.

V gene TRBV6-4 combines with J gene TRBJ2-1, with TRBD1 matching over 7 bases. V lost 2 bases, J lost 2 bases, and 6 bases stayed unmatched. CDR1 and CDR2 (germline): MRHNA, SNTAGT. The CDR3 is 16 amino acids. The CDR3 nucleotides read TGTGCCAGCAGTGACACCCGGGACAGAACCTACAATGAGCAGTTCTTC. Translated, it gives CASSDTRDRTYNEQFF.

The CDR3 sequence: CATSDFRGMTETQYF. DNA of the CDR3: TGTGCCACCAGTGATTTTAGGGGTATGACGGAGACCCAGTACTTC. This chain uses TRBV24-1 with TRBJ2-5; TRBD1 might be the D (5 bases). The CDR3 sequence is 15 residues long. Germline loops: CDR1 KGHDR, CDR2 SFDVKD. Trimming took off 1 base at V and 5 bases at J, with 13 bases between the two ends.

The rearrangement links TRBV30 to TRBJ2-3, with TRBD1 matching 7 bases. The length of the CDR3 is 15 residues. Trimming removed 2 bases from V and 1 base from J; junction bases left unmatched: 6. The germline V gene has CDR1 GTSNPN and CDR2 SVGIG (reference sequence). The CDR3 nucleotides read TGTGCCTGGAGTAAGGGGGCCCCCCGCACAGATACGCAGTATTTT. Protein sequence: CAWSKGAPRTDTQYF.

This sequence joins TRBV2 and TRBJ2-2; a weak D match, TRBD2 (7 bases). Trimming removed 8 bases at V and 7 bases at J, with 20 bases between. This CDR3 has 15 residues. From germline, CDR1 is SNHLY and CDR2 FYNNEI. This chain's CDR3 is CASLGGQGLRGELFF. The CDR3 DNA follows: TGTGCCAGCCTGGGGGGGCAGGGACTCCGCGGGGAGCTGTTTTTT.

The V and J genes are TRBV18 and TRBJ2-2; possibly TRBD2 for D (5 bases). The germline V gene has CDR1 KGHSH and CDR2 LQKENI. V lost 3 bases to trimming and J lost 4 bases, with 15 bases between them. This CDR3 contains 16 residues. CDR3 DNA sequence: TGTGCCAGCTCACCGGGGATAACGGGATTCACCGGGGAGCTGTTTTTT. Translating gives CASSPGITGFTGELFF.

The V call is TRBV4-1, the J call TRBJ1-1; D not resolved. The V end lost 1 base, the J end lost 1 base, and 10 bases lay between the germline ends. The CDR3 is 15 amino acids. In germline, CDR1 is MGHRA, CDR2 YSYEKL. The CDR3 DNA reads as TGCGCCAGCAGCCAAGTCATTTCAGAGAACACTGAAGCTTTCTTT. Protein: CASSQVISENTEAFF.

CDR3 in amino acids: CATYTGLSSDTQYF. The CDR3 coding sequence is TGCGCCACCTACACGGGACTATCTTCGGATACGCAGTATTTT. The chain joins TRBV5-1 to TRBJ2-3; 7 bases align to TRBD2. From germline, CDR1 is SGHRS and CDR2 YFSETQ. The length of the CDR3 is 14 residues. The J segment lost 6 bases and the V segment lost 9 bases, leaving 13 bases of the junction unmatched. Full variable domain (remainder filled in from reference TRBV5-1 and TRBJ2-3): KAGVTQTPRYLIKTRGQQVTLSCSPISGHRSVSWYQQTPGQGLQFLFEYFSETQRNKGNFPGRFSGRQFSNSRSEMNVSTLELGDSALYLCATYTGLSSDTQYFGPGTRLTVL.